These T cell receptor beta chains were read from a single sample in a study of blood T cell repertoires in COVID-19. Sequencing was performed with immunoSEQ multiplex PCR; in TCRdb, only in-frame clones are kept and a portion is missing. The sample consists of about 190,000 clones, about four fifths of them appearing once. Material for sequencing was peripheral blood. These receptors were obtained from a woman between 70 and 85 years old with active or convalescent COVID-19. CDR3s include the opening cysteine and the closing phenylalanine or tryptophan. D genes are given only for firm matches. Part of the rows lack a size; the others show once, few, many or a class for expanded clones.

CDR3,DNA,size,length,V,D,J
CASSVDGRPLGSSYNEQFF,TGTGCCAGCAGCGTAGACGGTAGGCCCCTAGGGAGCTCCTACAATGAGCAGTTCTTC,.,19,TRBV9,.,TRBJ2-1
CASSSQGAGTEAFF,TGTGCCAGCAGTTCCCAGGGGGCTGGGACTGAAGCTTTCTTT,.,14,TRBV7-6,TRBD1,TRBJ1-1
CASSSQPGGEQYF,TGTGCCAGCAGCTCCCAACCGGGGGGGGAGCAGTACTTC,.,13,TRBV7-3,TRBD2,TRBJ2-7
CASSLSAGSDSPLHF,TGTGCCAGCAGTTTATCAGCGGGCTCCGATTCACCCCTCCACTTT,.,15,TRBV28,.,TRBJ1-6
CASSSRTGQQFF,TGTGCCAGCAGCTCTCGGACAGGGCAGCAGTTCTTC,.,12,TRBV7-3,TRBD1,TRBJ2-1
CASTQQVANYGYTF,TGTGCCAGTACCCAACAGGTCGCTAACTATGGCTACACCTTC,.,14,TRBV19,.,TRBJ1-2
CASSPGTSGRSAETQYF,TGTGCCAGCAGCCCCGGGACTAGCGGGAGGAGCGCAGAGACCCAGTACTTC,.,17,TRBV7-9,TRBD2,TRBJ2-5
CASSLKGQGGYTF,TGTGCCAGCAGCTTAAAAGGGCAGGGTGGCTACACCTTC,.,13,TRBV7-3,.,TRBJ1-2
CATSRSGLAYNEQFF,TGTGCCACCAGCAGATCAGGGCTAGCCTACAATGAGCAGTTCTTC,.,15,TRBV15,.,TRBJ2-1
CASSSGQNTEAFF,TGTGCCAGCTCGTCAGGACAGAACACTGAAGCTTTCTTT,.,13,TRBV18,.,TRBJ1-1
CASSYTGVAYNEQFF,TGCGCCAGCAGCTATACAGGGGTCGCCTACAATGAGCAGTTCTTC,.,15,TRBV5-1,TRBD1,TRBJ2-1
CARQGARYGYTF,TGTGCCAGACAGGGGGCGAGATATGGCTACACCTTC,.,12,TRBV6-4,TRBD1,TRBJ1-2
CATSDLSRQHNEQFF,TGTGCCACCAGTGATTTGAGTCGACAGCACAATGAGCAGTTCTTC,.,15,TRBV24-1,.,TRBJ2-1
CASSGGLAGNTGELFF,TGTGCCAGCAGTGGGGGACTAGCGGGAAACACCGGGGAGCTGTTTTTT,.,16,TRBV2,TRBD2,TRBJ2-2
CASSVEGGDTQYF,TGTGCCAGCAGCGTAGAAGGCGGGGATACGCAGTATTTT,once,13,TRBV9,.,TRBJ2-3
CASSPTGNSGNTIYF,TGTGCCAGTAGTCCCACAGGGAACTCTGGAAACACCATATATTTT,.,15,TRBV19,.,TRBJ1-3
CASSGQGRYGYTF,TGTGCCAGCAGCGGACAGGGGAGATATGGCTACACCTTC,.,13,TRBV2,TRBD1,TRBJ1-2
CASSKGQPGNEQFF,TGTGCCAGCAGTAAGGGACAGCCGGGGAATGAGCAGTTCTTC,.,14,TRBV2,TRBD1,TRBJ2-1
CATSRGAVAGAFYEQYF,TGTGCCACCAGCAGAGGAGCGGTAGCGGGAGCCTTCTACGAGCAGTACTTC,.,17,TRBV15,TRBD2,TRBJ2-7
CASSLFRGRLWFF,TGTGCCAGCAGTTTGTTCAGGGGGCGCTTATGGTTTTTT,.,13,TRBV28,TRBD1,TRBJ1-4
CACRGGAGTDTQYF,TGTGCCTGTCGGGGGGGCGCTGGCACAGATACGCAGTATTTT,.,14,TRBV6-5,TRBD2,TRBJ2-3
CASSRGDRGDRNSPLHF,TGTGCCAGTAGTAGGGGGGACAGGGGGGATCGGAATTCACCCCTCCACTTT,.,17,TRBV19,TRBD1,TRBJ1-6
CSARPGQEQYF,TGCAGTGCCCGACCCGGACAGGAGCAGTACTTC,.,11,TRBV20-1,.,TRBJ2-7
CASSLDRGRSDTQYF,TGTGCCAGCAGCTTAGATCGCGGGAGGTCAGATACGCAGTATTTT,.,15,TRBV7-8,TRBD2,TRBJ2-3
CASSQGRRVETQYF,TGTGCCAGCAGCCAAGGGCGGAGGGTGGAGACCCAGTACTTC,once,14,TRBV3-1/TRBV3-2,.,TRBJ2-5